Reported below is one T cell receptor (beta chain). Germline-derived CDR1 and CDR2 are SGHRS and YFSETQ. This CDR3 region has 13 residues. V lost 0 bases to trimming and J lost 2 bases, with 2 bases between them. The data were taken from a study of blood T cell repertoires in COVID-19. Whole-study context: Both acute and convalescent COVID-19 samples were obtained from the United States, Italy and Spain. PBMCs, B-cell-depleted T cells, or T cells provided the cDNA or gDNA that made up the material.

Original processing methods: Reference gene primer amplification gave nucleated cell count estimates. Profiled with immunoSEQ multiplex PCR; TCRdb holds only in-frame clones, not every one. V, J and clone size derive from that table, while D and trimming were established from the DNA sequence. The table lists under 250,000 clones, around 82% of them singletons, with around 7.3% in the top ten. This rearrangement joins TRBV5-1 to TRBJ2-2, with unresolved D. Sequenced: peripheral blood. The clonotype was recovered from a woman in her sixties or seventies with acute or convalescent COVID-19. The CDR3 sequence is CASSLANTGELFF. Written as DNA, the CDR3 is TGCGCCAGCAGCTTGGCAAACACCGGGGAGCTGTTTTTT.